This entry lists 30 T cell receptor beta chains sequenced from one sample in a study of beta chain features in type 1 diabetes (dated by TCRdb to between 2017 and 2018). What the research found in general, with its limitations: A moderate but significant shortening of TCRB CDR3 length was observed in type 1 diabetes patients in all four CD4+ subsets.

The method behind the library was the immunoSEQ multiplex PCR assay. The entire isolated RNA was reverse transcribed using the High Capacity cDNA Reverse Transcription Kit, and thus expressed TCRB transcripts were sequenced. Imported from immuneACCESS, the table was reduced by TCRdb to in-frame sequences with V and J called. These copies leave out some clones; in studies compared against another copy, an unresolved V gene accounts for under half, and the cause of the remainder is not known. Within this sample are about 340,000 clones, with 13% of them counted one time only. Of the sample, roughly 0.015% falls within the top ten clones. Their antigen targets remain unknown. What was sequenced was naive CD4+ T cells from blood. Taken with the paper, the label for cell subset or site translates to: true naive CD4+ T cells. These receptors were collected from a woman aged 18-35 years with type 1 diabetes.

There are a few counts of this clone. This chain links TRBV5-4 with TRBJ1-1; TRBD1 agrees at 9 bases. The junction had 5 bases not matched to a gene; V was cut back by 2 bases and J by 3 bases. Per the germline V gene, CDR1 is SGHNT and CDR2 is YYREEE (reference sequence). The CDR3 is 15 residues long. The CDR3 is CASSFPDRGHTEAFF. For the CDR3, the DNA is TGTGCCAGCAGCTTCCCGGACAGGGGACACACTGAAGCTTTCTTT.

In this sample, this clone turned up a few times. The rearrangement links TRBV18 to TRBJ2-1; D may be TRBD2 (5 bases). Germline values: CDR1 KGHSH, CDR2 LQKENI. CDR3 length: 15 residues. Trimming left V 2 bases short and J 6 bases short, with 14 bases between. CDR3 DNA sequence: TGTGCCAGCTCACCAGTGGCCGGAGGTGGCAATGAGCAGTTCTTC. This sequence encodes CASSPVAGGGNEQFF.

This clone was detected a few times. This rearrangement joins TRBV7-2 to TRBJ2-3, with D perhaps TRBD2 (6 bases). CDR3 length: 18 residues. The germline gives CDR1 SGHTA, CDR2 FQGNSA. Trimming removed 6 bases at V and 0 bases at J, with 22 bases between. The CDR3 DNA sequence: TGTGCCAGCAGAGCGAGGGCTAGCGAAAGGACTAGCACAGATACGCAGTATTTT. It is translated as CASRARASERTSTDTQYF. The full variable domain, in which reference TRBV7-2 and TRBJ2-3 provide the parts outside the CDR3, is GAGVSQSPSNKVTEKGKDVELRCDPISGHTALYWYRQSLGQGLEFLIYFQGNSAPDKSGLPSDRFSAERTGGSVSTLTIQRTQQEDSAVYLCASRARASERTSTDTQYFGPGTRLTVL.

V usage is TRBV7-2 and J usage is TRBJ2-1; D perhaps matches TRBD2 (5 bases). Germline CDR1 reads SGHTA; CDR2 reads FQGNSA. V was clipped by 9 bases and J by 6 bases, with 12 bases between them. The CDR3 consists of 12 residues. CDR3 sequence reads: CASHGLVNEQFF. The CDR3 bases are TGTGCCAGTCACGGACTTGTCAATGAGCAGTTCTTC.

This clone has just a few counts. The chain combines TRBV29-1 with TRBJ1-2, with 9 bases that match TRBD1. The CDR3 covers 14 residues. After removal of 4 bases from V and 3 bases from J, the junction contained 6 bases not matched to a gene. Germline CDR1 reads SQVTM; CDR2 reads ANQGSEA. CDR3 residues: CSVVPGQGYYGYTF. The CDR3 nucleotides read TGCAGCGTTGTGCCGGGACAGGGTTACTATGGCTACACCTTC.

There are a few counts of this clone. This sequence joins TRBV5-1 and TRBJ2-5, with 13 bases aligning to TRBD2. V lost 5 bases and J lost 3; bases outside the gene matches: 4. This CDR3 comprises 15 residues. Germline CDR1 reads SGHRS; CDR2 reads YFSETQ. This CDR3 is CASRRGLAGEETQYF. The CDR3 bases are TGCGCCAGCAGACGAGGACTAGCGGGAGAAGAGACCCAGTACTTC.

J is TRBJ2-2 and V is TRBV7-6, with 8 positions matching TRBD2. Germline CDR1 SGHVS, CDR2 FNYEAQ. The CDR3 contains 16 residues. Trimming removed 1 base from V and 4 bases from J; junction bases left unmatched: 5. CDR3 residues: CASSLESGRGTGELFF. DNA for the CDR3: TGTGCCAGCAGCTTAGAGAGCGGGAGAGGCACCGGGGAGCTGTTTTTT.

A few counts support this clone. This sequence joins TRBV10-3 and TRBJ2-1; D may be TRBD2 (6 bases). The CDR3 runs to 15 residues. In germline, CDR1 is ENHRY, CDR2 SYGVKD. Trimming cost V 4 bases and J 2 bases, with 12 bases left between them. The CDR3 DNA reads TGTGCCATCAGTGGGTTCGGGGGAACCTACAATGAGCAGTTCTTC. Translating gives CAISGFGGTYNEQFF.

J is TRBJ1-2 and V is TRBV5-4; 10 bases agree with TRBD1. The V segment lost 0 bases and the J segment 4 bases; nucleotides outside the gene matches: 6. This CDR3 has 16 residues. The germline V gene encodes CDR1 SGHNT and CDR2 YYREEE (reference sequence). The CDR3 DNA reads as TGTGCCAGCAGCTTGGGACAGGGGGCGTATGGCTATGGCTACACCTTC. As protein: CASSLGQGAYGYGYTF.

This chain connects TRBV15 to TRBJ2-1, with a possible D match to TRBD1 (5 bases). CDR1 LNHNV and CDR2 YYDKDF come from the germline V gene (reference sequence). V was clipped by 4 bases and J by 8 bases, with 9 bases between them. CDR3 length: 12 residues. The CDR3 DNA reads TGTGCCACCAGCAAAACAGGATATGAGCAGTTCTTC. Protein product: CATSKTGYEQFF.

This clone was observed a handful of times. This chain connects TRBV18 to TRBJ2-7, with D hard to call. V was clipped by 3 bases and J by 3 bases, with 9 bases between them. CDR3 length equals 13 residues. Germline V gene sequence: CDR1 KGHSH, CDR2 LQKENI. The CDR3 sequence: CASSPAGGYEQYV. CDR3 bases: TGTGCCAGCTCACCGGCAGGTGGCTACGAGCAGTACGTC.

The chain links TRBV28 to TRBJ2-7, with a possible D match to TRBD2 (6 bases). Germline V gives CDR1 MDHEN, CDR2 SYDVKM. This CDR3 contains 17 residues. V shed 7 bases and J shed 4 bases, with 26 bases lying between them. The CDR3, as DNA: TGTGCCAGCACTCCGGGGGTGGCTCAGGCTCGCCCTTACGAGCAGTACTTC. Amino acid sequence: CASTPGVAQARPYEQYF.

The chain links TRBV27 to TRBJ2-6, with D hard to call. This CDR3 has 16 amino acids. V dropped 6 bases and J dropped 4 bases, with 16 bases sitting between them. Germline CDR1 reads MNHEY; CDR2 reads SMNVEV (reference sequence). The CDR3 loop is CASSLSRQLGANVLTF. The CDR3 DNA is TGTGCCAGCAGCCTTAGCCGTCAACTCGGGGCCAACGTCCTGACTTTC. Filled out from reference TRBV27 and TRBJ2-6, the complete variable domain reads EAQVTQNPRYLITVTGKKLTVTCSQNMNHEYMSWYRQDPGLGLRQIYYSMNVEVTDKGDVPEGYKVSRKEKRNFPLILESPSPNQTSLYFCASSLSRQLGANVLTFGAGSRLTVL.

This clone has a handful of counts. This chain joins TRBV7-2 and TRBJ2-7; TRBD2 agrees at 12 bases. This CDR3 is 17 amino acids long. Germline CDR1 SGHTA, CDR2 FQGNSA. The V gene end was trimmed by 1 base and the J gene end by 2 bases; junction bases not matched to a gene: 6. CDR3 nucleotides: TGTGCCAGCAGCTTAGGGCCTAGCGGGAGGGGAACCTACGAGCAGTACTTC. Amino acid sequence: CASSLGPSGRGTYEQYF.

The sample holds a few counts of this clone. The chain is built from TRBV29-1 and TRBJ1-3; D is uncertain. Germline loops: CDR1 SQVTM, CDR2 ANQGSEA. The CDR3 runs 13 residues. Trimming shortened V by 7 bases and J by 0 bases, and 10 bases separated the two germline ends. The CDR3 here is CSARGFSGNTIYF. For the CDR3, the DNA is TGCAGCGCTAGAGGCTTCTCTGGAAACACCATATATTTT.

There are a few counts of this clone. The chain uses TRBV2 and TRBJ2-3; 7 nucleotides line up with TRBD1. The CDR3 totals 13 residues. J gave up 1 base and V 5 bases, and 0 bases lay outside the gene matches. The germline V gene has CDR1 SNHLY and CDR2 FYNNEI. CDR3 in DNA: TGTGCCAGCAGTCAGGGGGGCACAGATACGCAGTATTTT. It encodes CASSQGGTDTQYF.

The chain uses TRBV5-1 and TRBJ2-7, with TRBD2 matching 9 bases. The CDR3 spans 15 residues. The germline CDR1 and CDR2 sequences are SGHRS and YFSETQ. V lost 5 bases to trimming and J lost 2 bases; unmatched junction nucleotides: 8. CDR3 sequence reads: CASSFLTSGTYEQYF. Here the CDR3 DNA reads TGCGCCAGCAGTTTCCTGACTAGCGGTACCTACGAGCAGTACTTC.

This clone was counted only a few times. The chain uses TRBV6-6 and TRBJ2-7, with unresolved D. V shed 3 bases and J shed 4 bases, with 10 bases lying between them. Germline V lookup: CDR1 MNHNY, CDR2 SVGAGI (reference sequence). The CDR3 consists of 13 residues. In nucleotides, the CDR3 is TGTGCCAGCAGTTATTACAGTGGGTACGAGCAGTACGTC. Protein sequence: CASSYYSGYEQYV.

V is TRBV18 and J is TRBJ2-7; 9 nucleotides agree with TRBD2. The J segment lost 5 bases and the V segment lost 2 bases, leaving 10 bases of the junction unmatched. This CDR3 region has 16 residues. Germline V gene lookup returns CDR1 KGHSH and CDR2 LQKENI. Written as DNA, the CDR3 is TGTGCCAGCTCACCAAATAGCGGGAGATCATTAGACGAGCAGTACGTC. Translating it yields CASSPNSGRSLDEQYV.

This chain uses TRBV30 with TRBJ1-5, with unresolved D. Trimming left V 2 bases short and J 4 bases short, with 9 bases between. CDR3 length: 13 residues. CDR1 is GTSNPN and CDR2 is SVGIG in the germline V gene (reference sequence). The CDR3 sequence: CAWSHRENQPQHF. As DNA, the CDR3 is TGTGCCTGGAGTCACAGAGAGAATCAGCCCCAGCATTTT.

The V gene is TRBV5-6, the J gene TRBJ1-2; D is possibly TRBD1 (5 bases). The CDR3 runs 13 residues. CDR1 SGHDT and CDR2 YYEEEE come from the germline V gene. With 4 bases removed from V and 3 bases from J, the gap between germline ends came to 10 bases. CDR3 DNA: TGTGCCAGCAGCCCAGGGTTTGACTATGGCTACACCTTC. Amino acid sequence: CASSPGFDYGYTF.

The rearrangement links TRBV7-2 to TRBJ2-1; TRBD2 matches 11 bases. The V segment lost 6 bases and the J segment 5 bases; nucleotides outside the gene matches: 9. CDR3 length equals 16 residues. Germline CDR1 SGHTA, CDR2 FQGNSA. The CDR3 region has the DNA TGTGCCAGCAGGACCACCGGGACTAGCGGTCACAATGAGCAGTTCTTC. Translating it yields CASRTTGTSGHNEQFF.

This clone was counted between two and nine times. J is TRBJ2-3 and V is TRBV7-9, with D perhaps TRBD2 (5 bases). There are 13 residues in the CDR3. V was trimmed by 5 bases and J by 0 bases, leaving 6 bases between them. Germline CDR1 SEHNR, CDR2 FQNEAQ (reference sequence). The CDR3 sequence is CASSRTSTDTQYF. The CDR3 region has the DNA TGTGCCAGCAGCCGGACTAGCACAGATACGCAGTATTTT.

The chain combines TRBV25-1 with TRBJ1-1; TRBD1 aligns across 8 bases. Trimming removed 1 base from V and 1 base from J; junction bases left unmatched: 8. The CDR3 length is 17 residues. Germline V gene data show CDR1 as MGHDK and CDR2 as SYGVNS. The CDR3 spells CASSESPGGGKNTEAFF. The CDR3 DNA is TGTGCCAGCAGTGAATCCCCAGGGGGCGGCAAGAACACTGAAGCTTTCTTT. Filled out from reference TRBV25-1 and TRBJ1-1, the complete variable domain reads EADIYQTPRYLVIGTGKKITLECSQTMGHDKMYWYQQDPGMELHLIHYSYGVNSTEKGDLSSESTVSRIRTEHFPLTLESARPSHTSQYLCASSESPGGGKNTEAFFGQGTRLTVV.

This clone was detected a few times. The chain recombines TRBV28 with TRBJ1-2, with TRBD1 identical over 8 bases. V trimming: 3 bases; J trimming: 4 bases; junction bases outside the gene matches: 7. This CDR3 spans 15 amino acids. CDR1 MDHEN and CDR2 SYDVKM come from the germline V gene. The DNA of the CDR3 is TGTGCCAGCAGTTTCCGGGGACAGGCAATCTATGGCTACACCTTC. Translating it yields CASSFRGQAIYGYTF.

This clone was seen ten or more times. V usage is TRBV29-1 and J usage is TRBJ2-7, with D maybe TRBD2 (7 bases). Looked up from germline, CDR1 is SQVTM and CDR2 is ANQGSEA. The CDR3 is 15 amino acids. V was shortened by 0 bases and J by 0 bases, with 12 bases between the two germline ends. CDR3 sequence reads: CSVEDGGASSYEQYV. CDR3 DNA: TGCAGCGTTGAAGATGGGGGGGCGAGCTCCTACGAGCAGTACGTC.

The V gene is TRBV19, the J gene TRBJ2-1, with 9 bases aligning to TRBD2. The CDR3 is 16 amino acids. Trimming at V came to 3 bases and at J to 7 bases, leaving 10 bases not matched to a gene. CDR1 is LNHDA, CDR2 SQIVND, per germline (reference sequence). The CDR3 region is CASSMNGASGKNEQFF. The CDR3 DNA is TGTGCCAGTAGTATGAACGGGGCTAGCGGGAAGAATGAGCAGTTCTTC.

This clone was seen a few times. The genes are TRBV11-3 and TRBJ2-1; D is unresolved. V shed 5 bases and J shed 8 bases, with 7 bases lying between them. Germline V gives CDR1 SGHNT, CDR2 YENEEA. CDR3 length: 11 amino acids. The CDR3 nucleotides read TGTGCCAGCAGCCCTTCTTATGAGCAGTTCTTC. Translation: CASSPSYEQFF.

The rearrangement links TRBV9 to TRBJ2-1; the match to TRBD2 covers 11 bases. The CDR3 runs to 16 residues. J gave up 4 bases and V 0 bases, and 3 bases lay outside the gene matches. Germline lookup yields CDR1 SGDLS and CDR2 YYNGEE. The CDR3 spells CASSVGLAGNYNEQFF. The CDR3 DNA reads as TGTGCCAGCAGCGTAGGACTAGCGGGAAATTACAATGAGCAGTTCTTC.

This clone was observed at least ten times. The chain uses TRBV30 and TRBJ2-7; maybe TRBD2 (6 bases). Germline CDR1 reads GTSNPN; CDR2 reads SVGIG (reference sequence). V lost 6 bases to trimming and J lost 7 bases, with 19 bases between them. This CDR3 comprises 13 residues. The CDR3 sequence is CACASSLAREQYF. CDR3 coding DNA: TGTGCCTGCGCCTCGAGCCTAGCGAGAGAGCAGTACTTC. The full variable domain, with the rest looked up from reference TRBV30 and TRBJ2-7, is SQTIHQWPATLVQPVGSPLSLECTVEGTSNPNLYWYRQAAGRGLQLLFYSVGIGQISSEVPQNLSASRPQDRQFILSSKKLLLSDSGFYLCACASSLAREQYFGPGTRLTVT.